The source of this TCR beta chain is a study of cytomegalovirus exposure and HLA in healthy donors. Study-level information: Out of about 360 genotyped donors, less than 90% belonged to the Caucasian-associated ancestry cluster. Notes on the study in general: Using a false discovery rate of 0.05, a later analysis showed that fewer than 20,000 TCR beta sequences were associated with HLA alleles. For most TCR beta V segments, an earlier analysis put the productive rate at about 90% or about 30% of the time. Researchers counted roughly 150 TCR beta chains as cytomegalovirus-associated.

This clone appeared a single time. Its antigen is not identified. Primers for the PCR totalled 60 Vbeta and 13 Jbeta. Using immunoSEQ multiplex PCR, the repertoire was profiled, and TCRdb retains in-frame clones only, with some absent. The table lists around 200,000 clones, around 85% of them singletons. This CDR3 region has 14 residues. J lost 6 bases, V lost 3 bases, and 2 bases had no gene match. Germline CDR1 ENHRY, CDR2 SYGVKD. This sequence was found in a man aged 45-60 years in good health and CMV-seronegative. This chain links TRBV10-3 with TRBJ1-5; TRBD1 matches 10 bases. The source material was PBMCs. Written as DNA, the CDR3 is TGTGCCATCAGTGAAGGACAGGGGGTTCAGCCCCAGCATTTT. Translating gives CAISEGQGVQPQHF.